The 21 T cell receptor beta chains below all came from one sample that was sequenced in a study of CD8 T cells in ankylosing spondylitis. TCRdb recomputed calls from the 5' RACE reads with MiXCR, one row per CDR3 protein. The repertoire holds nearly 250,000 distinct CDR3 sequences, with 32% as singletons. Source material: blood, either unsorted or a sorted T cell fraction (not recorded which). These receptors were collected from a male donor with ankylosing spondylitis or in good health (not recorded which).

This clonotype has only a few counts. The V gene is TRBV20-1, the J gene TRBJ1-1, with D uncertain. Germline CDR1 reads DFQATT; CDR2 reads SNEGSKA (reference sequence). The length of the CDR3 is 14 residues. Deletions cut 1 base from V and 11 bases from J, with 20 bases between. CDR3: CSARVVEHDVVAFF. CDR3 bases: TGCAGTGCTAGAGTTGTGGAACACGACGTAGTTGCTTTCTTT.

This clonotype has just one count. The rearrangement uses TRBV28 and TRBJ1-2; D gene ambiguous. The CDR3 covers 14 residues. V lost 4 bases and J 5 bases, leaving 14 bases between the germline ends. Germline V gene data show CDR1 as MDHEN and CDR2 as SYDVKM. CDR3 region: CASSSTRRIYGYTF. The CDR3 nucleotides read TGTGCCAGCAGTTCTACTCGACGGATATATGGCTACACCTTC.

The CDR3 DNA reads TGTGCCAGCGGGGGCCAAGAGCAGTACTTC. Translation gives CASGGQEQYF. The chain combines TRBV12-3 or TRBV12-4 with TRBJ2-7, with D possibly TRBD1 on 6 matching bases. Trimming shortened V by 8 bases and J by 7 bases, and 9 bases separated the two germline ends. The CDR3 sequence is 10 residues long.

This clonotype turned up a few times. This sequence joins TRBV20-1 and TRBJ1-6; D is unresolved. Germline V gives CDR1 DFQATT, CDR2 SNEGSKA (reference sequence). CDR3 length: 14 residues. Trimming stripped 2 bases from V and 0 bases from J, with 5 bases between. This CDR3 reads CSARQSSYNSPLHF. CDR3 sequence (DNA): TGCAGTGCTAGACAGAGCTCCTATAATTCACCCCTCCACTTT.

This chain joins TRBV6-4 and TRBJ2-1, with 9 bases lining up with TRBD1. CDR1 and CDR2 (germline): MRHNA, SNTAGT. The junction had 9 bases not matched to a gene; V was cut back by 4 bases and J by 8 bases. The CDR3 is 15 residues long. CDR3 residues: CASSAGTGIVDEQFF. Written as DNA, the CDR3 is TGTGCCAGCAGTGCCGGGACAGGGATCGTGGATGAGCAGTTCTTC.

V usage is TRBV5-6 and J usage is TRBJ1-5, with D tentatively TRBD1 (6 bases). Germline lookup yields CDR1 SGHDT and CDR2 YYEEEE. V gave up 1 base and J gave up 8 bases, with 19 bases separating them. This CDR3 region has 16 residues. DNA of the CDR3: TGTGCCAGCAGCTTGCAGGCCGGGGGCTTTTTGGAGCCCCAGCATTTT. The encoded protein is CASSLQAGGFLEPQHF.

The genes are TRBV18 and TRBJ1-4; weak D call: TRBD1 (5 bases). The length of the CDR3 is 14 residues. The ends were cut back, 1 base at V and 7 bases at J, with 10 bases in the middle. Germline V gives CDR1 KGHSH, CDR2 LQKENI. CDR3 DNA sequence: TGTGCCAGCTCACCACAGGGACCGGGTGAAAAACTGTTTTTT. It codes for CASSPQGPGEKLFF.

A few counts support this clonotype. The chain couples TRBV7-7 to TRBJ2-2; possibly TRBD1 for D (6 bases). The CDR3 is made up of 16 amino acids. In germline, CDR1 is SSHAT, CDR2 FNYEAQ (reference sequence). The V gene lost 2 bases and the J gene lost 4 bases, with 14 bases spanning the gap. Here the CDR3 reads CASSLTRDTFTGELFF. CDR3 DNA: TGTGCCAGCAGCTTAACCCGGGACACCTTCACCGGGGAGCTGTTTTTT.

The chain employs TRBV20-1 and TRBJ1-5; D not resolved. The germline gives CDR1 DFQATT, CDR2 SNEGSKA (reference sequence). This CDR3 spans 15 amino acids. V was trimmed by 4 bases and J by 0 bases, leaving 13 bases between them. The CDR3 reads CSANLLGNSNQPQHF. CDR3 nucleotides: TGCAGTGCTAACCTCTTGGGAAATAGCAATCAGCCCCAGCATTTT.

The rearrangement uses TRBV11-2 and TRBJ1-1; the D gene is possibly TRBD1 (6 bases). Per the germline V gene, CDR1 is SGHAT and CDR2 is FQNNGV. V gave up 0 bases and J gave up 1 base, with 9 bases separating them. CDR3 size: 15 residues. The CDR3 nucleotides are TGTGCCAGCAGCTTAGAGGGGGCAGAGAACACTGAAGCTTTCTTT. Its protein product is CASSLEGAENTEAFF.

The chain employs TRBV12-3 or TRBV12-4 and TRBJ2-5; unclear D gene. The CDR3 spans 15 residues. V was shortened by 3 bases and J by 5 bases, with 16 bases between the two germline ends. The CDR3 is CASSLLGNKAETQYF. DNA for the CDR3: TGTGCCAGCAGTTTGTTAGGGAACAAGGCGGAGACCCAGTACTTC.

The chain has TRBV6-5 and TRBJ1-1; 7 bases line up with TRBD1. The length of the CDR3 is 15 residues. The germline gives CDR1 MNHEY, CDR2 SVGAGI. The J segment lost 0 bases and the V segment lost 4 bases, leaving 5 bases of the junction unmatched. Written as DNA, the CDR3 is TGTGCCAGCAGTTCACAGGGGTACCTGAACACTGAAGCTTTCTTT. This codes for CASSSQGYLNTEAFF.

The CDR3 loop reads CASSLGLRGANEQFF. CDR3 nucleotides: TGTGCCAGCAGCTTGGGCCTGCGGGGGGCGAATGAGCAGTTCTTC. This chain uses TRBV7-8 with TRBJ2-1, with 8 nucleotides matching TRBD2. The CDR3 extends over 15 amino acids. Trimming removed 3 bases from V and 7 bases from J; junction bases left unmatched: 8. The germline gives CDR1 SGHVS, CDR2 FQNEAQ.

J is TRBJ1-2 and V is TRBV7-9; 9 positions match TRBD1. Germline assignment: CDR1 SEHNR and CDR2 FQNEAQ (reference sequence). V dropped 5 bases and J dropped 4; count of bases not matched to a gene: 11. CDR3 size: 16 residues. CDR3 DNA: TGTGCCAGCAGCCTATCAGTCGGGACAGGGACCTATGGCTACACCTTC. Its protein product is CASSLSVGTGTYGYTF.

This clonotype came up a few times. This chain links TRBV10-3 with TRBJ2-2; D is ambiguous. Trimming left V 4 bases short and J 4 bases short, with 4 bases between. The length of the CDR3 is 12 residues. In germline, CDR1 is ENHRY, CDR2 SYGVKD. This CDR3 is CAISGGTGELFF. CDR3 sequence (DNA): TGTGCCATCAGTGGAGGCACCGGGGAGCTGTTTTTT.

This clonotype was counted only a few times. This chain connects TRBV11-2 to TRBJ2-3; D possibly matches TRBD1 or TRBD2 (5 bases each). Germline V gene sequence: CDR1 SGHAT, CDR2 FQNNGV. The CDR3 runs 16 residues. The V end was cut by 4 bases, the J end by 0 bases, with 14 bases between. The CDR3 nucleotides are TGTGCCAGCAGCTGGGGACGTCGTGCTAGCACAGATACGCAGTATTTT. Amino acids: CASSWGRRASTDTQYF.

The chain has TRBV7-9 and TRBJ2-7, with a tentative D call TRBD1 (6 bases). Germline assignment: CDR1 SEHNR and CDR2 FQNEAQ (reference sequence). The CDR3 is 14 amino acids. V lost 5 bases to trimming and J lost 0 bases, with 11 bases between them. The CDR3 here is CASSEQGSSYEQYF. CDR3 sequence (DNA): TGTGCCAGCAGCGAACAGGGTAGCTCCTACGAGCAGTACTTC.

The V and J genes are TRBV7-9 and TRBJ2-3, with D unresolved. The germline gives CDR1 SEHNR, CDR2 FQNEAQ (reference sequence). The CDR3 sequence is 15 residues long. Deletions cut 2 bases from V and 1 base from J, with 10 bases between. CDR3 residues: CASSLSITGTDTQYF. The CDR3 DNA sequence: TGTGCCAGCAGCTTATCTATTACGGGCACAGATACGCAGTATTTT.

The chain uses TRBV6-1 and TRBJ2-1, with TRBD2 matching over 10 bases. This CDR3 is 17 amino acids long. Germline V gene lookup returns CDR1 MNHNS and CDR2 SASEGT. Unmatched junction bases numbered 8, after V lost 6 bases and J lost 0 bases. The CDR3, as DNA: TGTGCCAGCAGCCCCTCCGGGACTAGCGCCTCCTACAATGAGCAGTTCTTC. Amino acids: CASSPSGTSASYNEQFF.

This sequence joins TRBV5-1 and TRBJ1-5; D call uncertain. The V end was cut by 3 bases, the J end by 9 bases, with 13 bases between. The CDR3 spans 13 residues. Germline V lookup: CDR1 SGHRS, CDR2 YFSETQ. The CDR3 DNA reads as TGCGCCAGCAGCTCCTCCCCTGAGCGGCCCCAGCATTTT. It encodes CASSSSPERPQHF.

The J gene is TRBJ2-7, the V gene TRBV5-1, with 8 bases fitting TRBD1. J was trimmed by 1 base and V by 2 bases; bases with no gene match: 2. Germline V gene sequence: CDR1 SGHRS, CDR2 YFSETQ. The CDR3 has 14 amino acids. The CDR3 nucleotides are TGCGCCAGCAGCTTTGGGGACAGGTCCTACGAGCAGTACTTC. Its translation: CASSFGDRSYEQYF.